This T cell receptor (beta chain) stems from a study of graft-versus-host responses after intestinal transplantation. Study-wide background: Induction using anti-thymocyte globulin, followed by tacrolimus and steroids for about three years, was given to all recipients.

The data were produced by immunoSEQ multiplex PCR, yet TCRdb's version contains in-frame clones alone and is incomplete. The table includes 40,000 or so clones, 80% to 85% detected once. CDR1 is MNHNS and CDR2 is SASEGT in the germline V gene. The J segment lost 0 bases and the V segment lost 1 base, leaving 7 bases of the junction unmatched. The CDR3 has 17 residues. This specimen was PBMCs, taken 1070 days after transplant. J is TRBJ2-7 and V is TRBV6-1; 9 nucleotides agree with TRBD2. The clonotype originates from a human patient who received an intestinal transplant, so some T cells may come from the graft donor. The CDR3 DNA reads as TGTGCCAGCAGTGAAGTTAGCGGGGGCCTTAGCTCCTACGAGCAGTACTTC. Translating gives CASSEVSGGLSSYEQYF.